This T cell receptor beta chain was captured in a study of regulatory T cells in long-lasting Graves disease. Study details: With positive TSH receptor antibodies and over 5 years of antithyroid drugs, Graves' disease was considered persistent. Notes on the study in general: It is possible that accuracy was reduced by the small size of the sample. The number of shared public clonotypes was higher in persistent patients (2,741) than new patients (roughly 970).

The germline CDR1 and CDR2 sequences are SGHRS and YFSETQ. The CDR3 covers 14 residues. The V and J ends lost 0 bases and 3 bases respectively, with 10 bases between them. The time point is: persistent/refractory GD, antithyroid drugs over 5 years with positive TRAb. After RNA was extracted from PBMCs, the TCR library was made from it. Both iRepertoire HTBI primers and Arm-PCR of CDR3 regions were used to build the TCR beta libraries. From the multiplex PCR reads, TCRdb called clonotypes with MiXCR, one entry per CDR3 protein. Here the sample spans hundreds of thousands of distinct CDR3 sequences, less than 25% being singletons. This clonotype came up a few times. Its antigen is unidentified.

This chain uses TRBV5-1 with TRBJ2-7, with D unresolved. The sample in question was peripheral blood mononuclear cells (PBMCs), obtained when the disease was refractory, from a patient treated with antithyroid drugs. The clonotype comes from a female donor with Graves disease. DNA for the CDR3: TGCGCCAGCAGCTTGGCAGTCAATAACTACGAGCAGTACTTC. Translating gives CASSLAVNNYEQYF.